Shown below are 2 T cell receptor beta chains from a single sample sequenced in a study of cytomegalovirus exposure and HLA in healthy donors. Sequenced by immunoSEQ multiplex PCR; TCRdb stores in-frame clones only, minus some. The profile shows some 130,000 clones, roughly 86% of them singletons. Source material: PBMCs. Source of these receptors: a young woman in good health and CMV-seronegative.

This clone was detected once. The J gene is TRBJ1-2, the V gene TRBV5-5; perhaps TRBD1 as D (6 bases). The CDR3 contains 14 residues. V shed 4 bases and J shed 4 bases, with 14 bases lying between them. CDR1 SGHKS and CDR2 YYEKEE come from the germline V gene (reference sequence). The CDR3 here is CASSQGNPLYGYTF. In DNA form, the CDR3 reads TGTGCCAGCAGCCAGGGGAACCCCCTCTATGGCTACACCTTC.

The CDR3 region is CASSFISGNTEAFF. CDR3 nucleotide sequence: TGTGCCAGCAGCTTTATCTCAGGGAACACTGAAGCTTTCTTT. The V and J genes are TRBV5-5 and TRBJ1-1; D is unclear. The CDR3 length is 14 residues. Germline-derived CDR1 and CDR2 are SGHKS and YYEKEE (reference sequence). V lost 2 bases and J 1 base, leaving 9 bases between the germline ends.